The T cell receptor (beta chain) under discussion was sequenced for a study of blood T cell repertoires in COVID-19. The CDR3 is 17 residues long. V dropped 4 bases and J dropped 4; count of bases not matched to a gene: 8. Germline CDR1 is SGDLS and CDR2 is YYNGEE. TCRdb keeps only in-frame clones here, not all; method: immunoSEQ multiplex PCR. The sample lists about 250,000 clones, 85% to 90% seen once, with roughly 2.2% in the top ten. V usage is TRBV9 and J usage is TRBJ2-2; 12 bases agree with TRBD2. The source of this sequence is a woman aged 55-69 years with COVID-19, enrolled during active disease. Sequenced: peripheral blood. The CDR3 nucleotides are TGTGCCAGCAGCAGACGGACTAGCGGGGCGGGCACCGGGGAGCTGTTTTTT. Its protein is CASSRRTSGAGTGELFF.